The clone carrying this TCR beta chain has at least ten counts. Its antigen is unidentified. The data belong to a study of T cells in Graves' hyperthyroidism and ophthalmopathy. Study-level points and caveats: A 13 V-J signature model discriminated ophthalmopathy versus stable hyperthyroidism.

Researchers took RNA transcripts and amplified the TCR beta CDR3 regions from them. The TCR CDR3 was amplified in a first-round RT-PCR using the HTBI primer set. TCRdb independently ran MiXCR on the multiplex PCR reads; one entry per CDR3 protein. The table has hundreds of thousands of distinct CDR3 sequences, less than 25% seen once. With 1 base clipped from V and 0 bases from J, the junction kept 1 base outside the gene matches. CDR1 is LGHDT and CDR2 is YNNKEL in the germline V gene (reference sequence). The CDR3 covers 15 residues. The chain links TRBV3-1 to TRBJ2-7; 9 bases align to TRBD2. The sequencing sample was made of blood. This receptor was identified in a man aged 25 to 45 with Graves' ophthalmopathy. CDR3 in amino acids: CASSQGLADSYEQYF. The CDR3 DNA follows: TGTGCCAGCAGCCAAGGACTAGCGGACTCCTACGAGCAGTACTTC.